The T cell receptor (beta chain) under discussion was sequenced for a study of shared clonotypes between healthy human individuals. Sequencing was performed with immunoSEQ multiplex PCR; in TCRdb, only in-frame clones are kept and a portion is missing. The table includes about 870,000 clones, almost 95% detected once. There are 14 residues in the CDR3. Germline lookup yields CDR1 MDHEN and CDR2 SYDVKM. V dropped 2 bases and J dropped 1 base, with 9 bases sitting between them. Naivety among CD8 cells was defined by CD45RO negativity and positive CCR7 selection, thereby excluding terminally differentiated effector memory CD45RA+ cells.

Material for sequencing was naive CD8+ T cells sorted from blood. The clonotype was recovered from a man aged 25-40 years in good health. The chain is built from TRBV28 and TRBJ2-7; D call uncertain. The CDR3 here is CASSLVGRSYEQYF. The CDR3 DNA is TGTGCCAGCAGTTTAGTAGGTCGGTCCTACGAGCAGTACTTC.